The 5 T cell receptor beta chains listed next were all sequenced from one sample in a study of blood T cell repertoires in COVID-19. Produced via immunoSEQ multiplex PCR; TCRdb's table is partial and in-frame only. Here the sample spans 60,000 to 70,000 clones, 85% to 90% being singletons. Sequenced: peripheral blood. The receptor source for this set is a middle-aged man with active COVID-19.

This clone was picked up a small number of times. This chain uses TRBV19 with TRBJ2-2; possible D gene TRBD2, 6 bases. Trimming took off 5 bases at V and 4 bases at J, with 17 bases between the two ends. There are 16 residues in the CDR3. Germline values: CDR1 LNHDA, CDR2 SQIVND (reference sequence). The CDR3 nucleotides are TGTGCCAGTAGTTCTACGGGAGTAGAGGTCACCGGGGAGCTGTTTTTT. It yields the protein CASSSTGVEVTGELFF.

Comments on this clone: This same CDR3 is encoded by further DNA sequences in the sample. The chain has TRBV9 and TRBJ2-3, with a possible D match to TRBD2 (5 bases). CDR1 is SGDLS, CDR2 YYNGEE, per germline. Trimming stripped 0 bases from V and 6 bases from J, with 8 bases between. CDR3 size: 13 residues. The CDR3 reads CASSVGERDTQYF. The CDR3 DNA follows: TGTGCCAGCAGCGTAGGGGAGCGGGATACGCAGTATTTT. Combining the CDR3 with reference TRBV9 and TRBJ2-3 gives the whole variable domain DSGVTQTPKHLITATGQRVTLRCSPRSGDLSVYWYQQSLDQGLQFLIQYYNGEERAKGNILERFSAQQFPDLHSELNLSSLELGDSALYFCASSVGERDTQYFGPGTRLTVL.

This clone has a handful of counts. The chain couples TRBV18 to TRBJ2-2, with D tentatively TRBD2 (6 bases). The V and J ends lost 5 bases and 2 bases respectively, with 18 bases between them. Germline-derived CDR1 and CDR2 are KGHSH and LQKENI. The length of the CDR3 is 17 residues. The CDR3 DNA reads as TGTGCCAGCTCATTCAAGAGTCACGGGGGAAACACCGGGGAGCTGTTTTTT. Translation: CASSFKSHGGNTGELFF.

The J gene is TRBJ2-3, the V gene TRBV7-2; D possibly corresponds to TRBD2 (5 bases). V was shortened by 5 bases and J by 0 bases, with 12 bases between the two germline ends. Looked up from germline, CDR1 is SGHTA and CDR2 is FQGNSA. CDR3 length: 15 amino acids. CDR3 region: CASSGLLTSTDTQYF. CDR3 nucleotides: TGTGCCAGCAGCGGACTTCTCACTAGCACAGATACGCAGTATTTT.

The genes are TRBV6-5 and TRBJ2-1; 8 bases agree with TRBD1. The germline V gene has CDR1 MNHEY and CDR2 SVGAGI. With 7 bases clipped from V and 4 bases from J, the junction kept 6 bases outside the gene matches. The CDR3 has 14 amino acids. Here the CDR3 reads CASKRTGWYNEQFF. The CDR3 DNA sequence: TGTGCCAGCAAGCGGACAGGGTGGTACAATGAGCAGTTCTTC.